Listed below are T cell receptor beta chains from one sample, sequenced in a study of T cell responses to AZD1222 COVID-19 vaccine. Data came from immunoSEQ multiplex PCR; TCRdb stores just in-frame clones and leaves some out. The table records under 130,000 clones, about 87% of them present only once. The sample here was peripheral blood, taken on day 0 of AZD1222 vaccination. Source of these receptors: an adult in good health. CDR3s include the opening cysteine and the closing phenylalanine or tryptophan. D genes are given only for firm matches. Only some rows state a clone size, as once, few, many or a class for expanded clones.

DNA	CDR3	D	size	V	J
TGCAGCGGGGTCGGCTCCTACGAGCAGTACTTC	CSGVGSYEQYF	NA	NA	TRBV20-1	TRBJ2-7
TGTGCCAGCAGCTACACGCCCACTGAAGCTTTCTTT	CASSYTPTEAFF	NA	NA	TRBV7-2	TRBJ1-1
TGTGCCAGCAGCGCGGGACTTGAAAACATTCAGTACTTC	CASSAGLENIQYF	NA	NA	TRBV11-2	TRBJ2-4
TGTGCCAGCAGTTCGAACAGTAATTTTTACTACGAGCAGTACTTC	CASSSNSNFYYEQYF	NA	NA	TRBV6-6	TRBJ2-7
TGTGCCAGCAGTTATAGCGGGGAACCCCCTGGGTACGAGCAGTACTTC	CASSYSGEPPGYEQYF	TRBD2	NA	TRBV11-3	TRBJ2-7
TGCGCCAGCAGAGGAGGACGTATCCAAGAGACCCAGTACTTC	CASRGGRIQETQYF	NA	NA	TRBV5-1	TRBJ2-5
TGTGCCAGCAGTTTTGGGCGACAGGGGGACTATGGCTACACCTTC	CASSFGRQGDYGYTF	TRBD1	once	TRBV27	TRBJ1-2
TGTGCCAGCAGCAAACAGGGGGATTCCTCACCCCTCCACTTT	CASSKQGDSSPLHF	TRBD1	NA	TRBV5-4	TRBJ1-6
TGTGCCAGCAGTTATATTGGGGCCGATGAGCAGTTCTTC	CASSYIGADEQFF	NA	NA	TRBV6-6	TRBJ2-1
TGCGCCAGCAGCTTTCAGGGGGATACGCAGTATTTT	CASSFQGDTQYF	NA	NA	TRBV5-1	TRBJ2-3
TGTGCCAGCAGTTACGGGGTTAACGGTGGCTACACCTTC	CASSYGVNGGYTF	NA	NA	TRBV6-5	TRBJ1-2
TGTGCCAGTAGCAATCCAAACAGGGGCGAGGGCTACACCTTC	CASSNPNRGEGYTF	TRBD1	NA	TRBV19	TRBJ1-2
TGTGCCAGCAGCTTAGCGCCAGGGAGGGACCAGCCCCAGCATTTT	CASSLAPGRDQPQHF	NA	NA	TRBV7-9	TRBJ1-5
TGTGCCAGCAGCCCGGGACGGGCGAACACTGAAGCTTTCTTT	CASSPGRANTEAFF	NA	NA	TRBV5-8	TRBJ1-1
TGTGCCAGCAGCGCGACAGGGGATCGCACTGAAGCTTTCTTT	CASSATGDRTEAFF	TRBD1	NA	TRBV11-2	TRBJ1-1
TGTGCCAGCTCACCACGGACAGGAGAGACCCAGTACTTC	CASSPRTGETQYF	TRBD1	NA	TRBV18	TRBJ2-5
TGTGCCAGCAGCTTAGCGGGAGTCACCTACGAGCAGTACTTC	CASSLAGVTYEQYF	NA	once	TRBV7-2	TRBJ2-7
TGTGCCAGCAGTGAAGTGGCCACCGAAGCTTTCTTT	CASSEVATEAFF	NA	NA	TRBV2	TRBJ1-1
TGTGCCAGCAGCTTCGGGGGGGATACCGGGGAGCTGTTTTTT	CASSFGGDTGELFF	TRBD2	NA	TRBV11-2	TRBJ2-2
TGTGCCATCAGTGAGAGGGGGGCTCCCGGCGGGGAGCTGTTTTTT	CAISERGAPGGELFF	NA	NA	TRBV10-3	TRBJ2-2
TGTGCCAGCAGCCGGACAGAGAACACTGAAGCTTTCTTT	CASSRTENTEAFF	NA	NA	TRBV7-9	TRBJ1-1
TGTGCCATCGCCGGGACTAGCGGGAGCGATGAGCAGTTCTTC	CAIAGTSGSDEQFF	TRBD2	NA	TRBV10-3	TRBJ2-1
TGTGCCAGCAGCCCTATGGGTAGCTCCTACAATGAGCAGTTCTTC	CASSPMGSSYNEQFF	NA	NA	TRBV25-1	TRBJ2-1
TGTGCCAGCAGTGATGGGATCCCACACTTCTCTGGAAACACCATATATTTT	CASSDGIPHFSGNTIYF	NA	NA	TRBV6-1	TRBJ1-3
TGTGCCAGCAGAGGACAGGGGGGCCTTAATCAGCCCCAGCATTTT	CASRGQGGLNQPQHF	TRBD1	once	TRBV7-8	TRBJ1-5